The T cell receptor (beta chain) under discussion was sequenced for a study of cytomegalovirus exposure and HLA in healthy donors. Study in general: A prior study identified approximately 120 million unique TCR beta sequences from about 179 million T cells. Findings and caveats of the study: Several of the most significant clusters were apparently associated with common viral pathogens in a later analysis. About 150 TCR beta chains were listed as cytomegalovirus-associated.

Healthy bone marrow donors supplied every sample. As regards this clone: Its antigen is currently unknown.

PCR primers comprised 60 Vbeta and 13 Jbeta primers. The assay was immunoSEQ multiplex PCR, and TCRdb's table has in-frame clones only and misses some. The data show about 140,000 clones, with roughly 80% seen just once and under 2% held by the top ten. This receptor was identified in a female donor in good health and CMV-seronegative. Sequenced: PBMCs.

This CDR3 reads CASSVGYGETQYF. As DNA, the CDR3 is TGTGCCAGCAGTGTCGGGTACGGGGAGACCCAGTACTTC. The chain recombines TRBV6-1 with TRBJ2-5; no clear D. Trimming cost V 4 bases and J 5 bases, with 11 bases left between them. The germline V gene encodes CDR1 MNHNS and CDR2 SASEGT. The CDR3 is 13 residues long.